This T cell receptor beta chain was recovered during a study of T cell responses to AZD1222 COVID-19 vaccine. Broader study findings: Receipt of two AZD1222 doses was followed by a rise in Spike-specific TCR breadth and depth. Most donors were white British and more were female, and clonal diversity was possibly underestimated. Reportedly, nearly half the spike-specific TCRs target unmutated variant regions.

Notes on this clone: As yet, its antigen is unknown.

Clones were sequenced by immunoSEQ multiplex PCR, and TCRdb holds only the in-frame ones, with some missing. This table has some 50,000 clones, around 90% appearing once. Sequenced material: peripheral blood, taken 28 days after the second AZD1222 dose. This clonotype originated in an adult who received the AZD1222 COVID-19 vaccine.

The CDR3 bases are TGTGCCAGCAGTGATACTAGCGGGAGCTCCTACGAGCAGTACTTC. Amino acid sequence: CASSDTSGSSYEQYF. This chain connects TRBV6-1 to TRBJ2-7; TRBD2 matches 11 bases. The V gene's germline CDR1 is MNHNS and CDR2 SASEGT. The ends lost 3 bases at V and 0 bases at J; junction bases unmatched: 1. The CDR3 consists of 15 residues.